This T cell receptor beta chain was sequenced in a study of blood T cell repertoires in COVID-19. Measured with immunoSEQ multiplex PCR; TCRdb has only the in-frame clones, and not every one. The table includes around 200,000 clones, less than 85% detected once. The TCR was taken from a human donor in a cohort sampled during active COVID-19. The source material was peripheral blood.

CDR3 DNA sequence: TGCAGCGTTGAAGTGCCGGGACAGGGGGCCCCGAGCTCCTACAATGAGCAGTTCTTC. Its translation: CSVEVPGQGAPSSYNEQFF. The J gene is TRBJ2-1, the V gene TRBV29-1; 12 bases align to TRBD1. CDR3 size: 19 residues. Germline trimming cut 1 base from V and 0 bases from J; bases unmatched to any gene: 10. CDR1 SQVTM and CDR2 ANQGSEA come from the germline V gene.